This is a list of T cell receptor beta chains from one sample in a study of CD8 T cells in ankylosing spondylitis. One entry per CDR3 protein, called by TCRdb with MiXCR from the 5' RACE reads. The sample gives about 840,000 distinct CDR3 sequences, roughly 10% of which show up once; more than 0.5% is in the top ten. Source material: blood, either unsorted or a sorted T cell fraction (not recorded which). Every receptor here comes from a male donor with ankylosing spondylitis. Both conserved end residues are part of each CDR3. D genes are given only for firm matches. Size values are once, few and many counts, or a class for expanded clones, and some rows have none.

TRBD1	TRBJ2-7	TRBV5-1	-	CASGNSGGAWEQYF	TGCGCCAGCGGGAACTCAGGGGGCGCGTGGGAGCAGTACTTC
-	TRBJ2-3	TRBV7-2	many	CASSFFTDTQYF	TGTGCCAGCAGCTTCTTCACAGATACGCAGTATTTT
-	TRBJ1-6	TRBV27	many	CASTQTGSGNSPLHF	TGTGCCAGCACCCAAACAGGGAGTGGTAATTCACCCCTCCACTTT
-	TRBJ1-2	TRBV7-2	-	CASIGGANYGYTF	TGTGCCAGCATAGGTGGAGCCAACTATGGCTACACCTTC
-	TRBJ1-1	TRBV4-2	-	CASSQSWTGNTEAFF	TGTGCCAGCAGCCAATCCTGGACGGGGAACACTGAAGCTTTCTTT
TRBD1	TRBJ1-5	TRBV7-2	-	CASSLVAGGSPGAQHF	TGTGCCAGCAGCTTAGTCGCAGGGGGGTCTCCCGGAGCCCAGCATTTT
-	TRBJ2-7	TRBV19	few	CASSGWGAEQYF	TGTGCCAGTAGCGGATGGGGGGCCGAGCAGTACTTC
TRBD2	TRBJ2-1	TRBV10-3	many	CAITREAYNEQFF	TGTGCCATCACGCGGGAGGCCTACAATGAGCAGTTCTTC
-	TRBJ1-6	TRBV28	many	CASRGTGYNSPLHF	TGTGCCAGCAGGGGTACGGGGTATAATTCACCCCTCCACTTT
TRBD1	TRBJ2-7	TRBV28	few	CASSLQGAEEQYF	TGTGCCAGCAGTTTACAGGGGGCGGAGGAGCAGTACTTC
-	TRBJ1-1	TRBV5-1	-	CASSLATGMVTEAFF	TGCGCCAGCAGCTTGGCAACAGGGATGGTCACTGAAGCTTTCTTT
TRBD2	TRBJ2-2	TRBV4-1	few	CASSQAGSGRTGELFF	TGCGCCAGCAGCCAAGCCGGAAGCGGGAGGACCGGGGAGCTGTTTTTT
TRBD2	TRBJ2-5	TRBV7-2	few	CASSFGAGGLETQYF	TGTGCCAGCAGCTTCGGGGCGGGAGGGCTGGAGACCCAGTACTTC
TRBD2	TRBJ2-1	TRBV4-2	many	CASSGQTGGLANNEQFF	TGTGCCAGCAGCGGACAAACAGGAGGACTAGCAAACAATGAGCAGTTCTTC
TRBD1	TRBJ2-2	TRBV10-3	-	CAISDSTGVNTGELFF	TGTGCCATCAGTGACTCCACAGGGGTGAACACCGGGGAGCTGTTTTTT
-	TRBJ1-2	TRBV3-1	few	CASSQGLGWRRYGYTF	TGTGCCAGCAGCCAAGGGCTGGGTTGGAGACGTTATGGCTACACCTTC
-	TRBJ1-4	TRBV6-5	many	CASSYSITNEKLFF	TGTGCCAGCAGTTACTCAATAACTAATGAAAAACTGTTTTTT
TRBD2	TRBJ2-3	TRBV20-1	few	CSAKREVADTQYF	TGCAGTGCTAAGCGGGAGGTGGCAGATACGCAGTATTTT
-	TRBJ2-2	TRBV10-3	-	CAISEAAGNTGELFF	TGTGCCATCAGTGAGGCGGCGGGGAACACCGGGGAGCTGTTTTTT
-	TRBJ1-1	TRBV7-2	few	CASSAAVNTEAFF	TGTGCCAGCAGCGCCGCGGTGAACACTGAAGCTTTCTTT
TRBD2	TRBJ2-7	TRBV5-1	-	CASSPTSGSVYEQYF	TGCGCCAGCAGCCCGACTAGCGGGAGTGTGTACGAGCAGTACTTC
-	TRBJ2-2	TRBV9	few	CASSEGRLTGELFF	TGTGCCAGCAGCGAGGGGAGACTCACCGGGGAGCTGTTTTTT
-	TRBJ2-3	TRBV4-3	-	CASSQDPGLGPDTQYF	TGCGCCAGCAGCCAAGACCCGGGTCTGGGGCCAGATACGCAGTATTTT
-	TRBJ1-6	TRBV9	-	CASSVAVKAPLHF	TGTGCCAGCAGCGTAGCAGTGAAGGCCCCCCTCCACTTT
-	TRBJ2-5	TRBV15	-	CATSSGLARNQETQYF	TGTGCCACCAGCAGTGGACTCGCACGAAACCAAGAGACCCAGTACTTC
TRBD2	TRBJ2-1	TRBV7-7	few	CASSPSWAGDYNEQFF	TGTGCTAGCAGCCCTTCGTGGGCGGGGGACTACAATGAGCAGTTCTTC
-	TRBJ2-7	TRBV20-1	few	CSALPGSDEQYF	TGCAGTGCTCTCCCGGGCAGCGACGAGCAGTACTTC
-	TRBJ2-5	TRBV20-1	-	CSARAWGAGGETQYF	TGCAGTGCTAGAGCTTGGGGGGCAGGAGGAGAGACCCAGTACTTC
-	TRBJ1-2	TRBV29-1	few	CSFFSPLGYGYTF	TGCAGCTTTTTTAGTCCCCTTGGGTATGGCTACACCTTC
-	TRBJ2-3	TRBV7-6	-	CASSFVGQSTDTQYF	TGTGCCAGCAGCTTTGTGGGGCAAAGCACAGATACGCAGTATTTT
-	TRBJ2-5	TRBV7-2	-	CASSLRPPEETQYF	TGTGCCAGCAGCTTAAGACCGCCTGAAGAGACCCAGTACTTC
-	TRBJ2-7	TRBV6-2/TRBV6-3	few	CASSPGTPAYEQYF	TGTGCCAGCAGTCCCGGGACGCCAGCCTACGAGCAGTACTTC
-	TRBJ2-1	TRBV7-9	-	CASSLALGDEQFF	TGTGCCAGCAGCTTAGCGCTAGGCGATGAGCAGTTCTTC
-	TRBJ1-1	TRBV7-2	-	CASSPIGAGRPEAFF	TGTGCCAGCAGCCCTATCGGGGCCGGGAGGCCTGAAGCTTTCTTT
TRBD2	TRBJ2-7	TRBV7-9	-	CASSSRAAGTSGGRSYEQYF	TGTGCCAGCAGCTCAAGGGCTGCCGGGACTAGCGGGGGGCGCTCCTACGAGCAGTACTTC
-	TRBJ2-6	TRBV29-1	-	CSVQQVGGYSGANVLTF	TGCAGCGTTCAGCAAGTAGGAGGGTACTCTGGGGCCAACGTCCTGACTTTC
-	TRBJ2-7	TRBV6-1	few	CASSRLGDYEQYF	TGTGCCAGCAGCCGTCTCGGAGACTACGAGCAGTACTTC
TRBD1	TRBJ2-7	TRBV4-3	many	CASSHDRVPSYEQYF	TGCGCCAGCAGCCATGACAGGGTTCCCTCCTACGAGCAGTACTTC
-	TRBJ2-7	TRBV7-2	many	CASSFDRNSYEQYF	TGTGCCAGCAGCTTCGATAGGAACTCCTACGAGCAGTACTTC
TRBD1	TRBJ1-1	TRBV4-2	few	CASSRQGFETEAFF	TGTGCCAGCAGCAGACAGGGGTTTGAGACTGAAGCTTTCTTT
-	TRBJ1-4	TRBV6-5	-	CASSYLGEEKLFF	TGTGCCAGCAGTTACTTGGGGGAGGAAAAACTGTTTTTT
TRBD2	TRBJ2-1	TRBV7-9	-	CASSLGLAGDHEQFF	TGTGCCAGCAGCCTCGGGCTAGCGGGAGACCATGAGCAGTTCTTC
-	TRBJ1-3	TRBV7-2	few	CASSLWSGNTIYF	TGTGCCAGCAGCTTATGGTCTGGAAACACCATATATTTT
-	TRBJ2-3	TRBV20-1	many	CSARRDSTDTQYF	TGCAGTGCTAGGCGGGACAGCACAGATACGCAGTATTTT
TRBD1	TRBJ1-1	TRBV29-1	few	CSGETGVTEAFF	TGCAGCGGTGAGACAGGGGTCACTGAAGCTTTCTTT
-	TRBJ2-7	TRBV20-1	-	CSTQRPDHLYEQYF	TGCAGTACTCAGCGGCCAGATCATTTGTACGAGCAGTACTTC
-	TRBJ2-7	TRBV20-1	many	CSARDATPAYEQYF	TGCAGTGCTAGAGACGCTACCCCCGCCTACGAGCAGTACTTC
TRBD2	TRBJ2-1	TRBV12-3/TRBV12-4	few	CASNRLAGVYNEQFF	TGTGCCAGCAATAGACTAGCGGGAGTCTACAATGAGCAGTTCTTC
-	TRBJ2-7	TRBV5-1	many	CASSFGGASSYEQYF	TGCGCCAGCAGCTTCGGAGGGGCGAGCTCCTACGAGCAGTACTTC
-	TRBJ1-1	TRBV5-1	-	CASKSGDLMSTEAFF	TGCGCCAGCAAGTCAGGGGATTTGATGTCCACTGAAGCTTTCTTT
TRBD2	TRBJ2-3	TRBV29-1	-	CSVEWEGLEDTQYF	TGCAGCGTTGAATGGGAGGGACTAGAGGATACGCAGTATTTT
TRBD1	TRBJ1-5	TRBV9	few	CASSFGTGTNQPQHF	TGTGCCAGCAGCTTCGGGACAGGGACTAATCAGCCCCAGCATTTT
TRBD1	TRBJ2-1	TRBV7-9	many	CASSLKIGTGTYNEQFF	TGTGCCAGCAGCCTAAAGATCGGGACAGGGACCTACAATGAGCAGTTCTTC